This entry is about one TCR beta chain. CDR1 and CDR2 (germline): SEHNR, FQNEAQ (reference sequence). CDR3 length: 17 amino acids. V was clipped by 1 base and J by 6 bases, with 21 bases between them. This sample stems from a study of circulating and synovial CD4+ cells in juvenile arthritis. This table comes from immunoSEQ multiplex PCR, and its TCRdb copy is limited to in-frame clones, with some not included. The repertoire holds around 30,000 clones, with about 96% as singletons. The chain uses TRBV7-9 and TRBJ2-5, with a weak D call TRBD2 (6 bases). Input material: CD4+ T cells from blood. This receptor was obtained from a human donor with juvenile idiopathic arthritis. The CDR3 is CASSLERALRGQKTQYF. The CDR3 DNA reads as TGTGCCAGCAGCTTAGAGCGGGCCCTCCGAGGGCAAAAGACCCAGTACTTC.